Listed below are T cell receptor beta chains from one sample, sequenced in a study of metastatic and nonmetastatic thyroid tumors. TCRdb re-clonotyped the PCR reads via MiXCR. The sample has some 36,000 clones, about a sixth seen once; the top ten hold about 6.6%. Input material: blood. These receptors all come from a male donor with papillary thyroid cancer or a benign thyroid nodule (not recorded which). Some clones in this sample may be carry-over from other donors' samples. CDR3s include the opening cysteine and the closing phenylalanine or tryptophan. Fields, in order: clone size, J gene, V gene, D gene, CDR3 DNA, CDR3 protein. A D gene is named only where the DNA matches it firmly. Size tells how often a clone was seen (once, few, many) or the class of an expanded clone, and some rows leave it out.

>few|TRBJ1-2|TRBV28|-
TGTGCCAGCAGTCTTCGGAGTCACTATGGCTACACCTTC
CASSLRSHYGYTF
>many|TRBJ1-4|TRBV20-1|-
TGCAGTGCTGTCTCGGGGGGCGAAGAAAAACTGTTTTTT
CSAVSGGEEKLFF
>many|TRBJ1-2|TRBV27|TRBD1
TGTGCCAGCAGTTTCTCTGACAGGGTTGGGGGCTACACCTTC
CASSFSDRVGGYTF
>-|TRBJ2-7|TRBV7-9|-
TGTGCCAGCATCTTAGAGTGGGTTAGTTACGAGCAGTACTTC
CASILEWVSYEQYF
>-|TRBJ2-1|TRBV5-1|-
TGCGCCAGCAGCCCGGGCCTAGCTAGGGGCGGGAATGAGCAGTTCTTC
CASSPGLARGGNEQFF
>many|TRBJ2-7|TRBV6-1|-
TGTGCCGTCAGCGGAAGAGGGCCCTACGAGCAGTACTTC
CAVSGRGPYEQYF
>many|TRBJ2-7|TRBV20-1|TRBD2
TGCAGTGCTAGAGATAACGACCGGACTAGCGGGAGATACGAGCAGTACTTC
CSARDNDRTSGRYEQYF
>few|TRBJ2-1|TRBV6-2/TRBV6-3|-
TGTGCCAGCAGTTACTCGGCTAGCCCTTCTTCCTACAATGAGCAGTTCTTC
CASSYSASPSSYNEQFF
>many|TRBJ2-7|TRBV2|-
TGTGCCAGCATCCCTAGGGAGCAGGACGAGCAGTACTTC
CASIPREQDEQYF
>many|TRBJ1-1|TRBV3-1|-
TGTGCCAGCAGCCATTTGCTGACGGAGAACACTGAAGCTTTCTTT
CASSHLLTENTEAFF
>many|TRBJ1-2|TRBV19|TRBD1
TGTGCCAGTAGGCAACCTACAGGGGATGGCTACACCTTC
CASRQPTGDGYTF
>many|TRBJ1-4|TRBV5-6|-
TGTGCCAGCAACTGGGGGGGGACGGCGAATGAAAAACTGTTTTTT
CASNWGGTANEKLFF
>medium-sized|TRBJ2-7|TRBV12-3/TRBV12-4|-
TGTGCCAGCAGTTCCCCCCTAGTAATGTCGGTCTACGAGCAGTACTTC
CASSSPLVMSVYEQYF
>many|TRBJ2-3|TRBV5-1|-
TGCGCCAGCAGCTTCGAGACGGATACGCAGTATTTT
CASSFETDTQYF
>many|TRBJ1-4|TRBV14|-
TGTGCCAGCAGCCAAGGTGCGACAGGAACTAATGAAAAACTGTTTTTT
CASSQGATGTNEKLFF
>-|TRBJ2-3|TRBV9|-
TGTGCCAGCAGCGGTGCAGTCCCCACAGATACGCAGTATTTT
CASSGAVPTDTQYF
>medium-sized|TRBJ2-7|TRBV6-1|TRBD1
TGTGCCAGCAGTGAAGAGGGACAGGGGTGGTACGAGCAGTACTTC
CASSEEGQGWYEQYF
>many|TRBJ1-5|TRBV25-1|-
TGTGCCAGCAGTGTCCCCGAGTCCAATCAGCCCCAGCATTTT
CASSVPESNQPQHF
>many|TRBJ2-7|TRBV5-5|-
TGTGCCAGCAGCTTGTTGTCCAGCGGAGACCTTTACGAGCAGTACTTC
CASSLLSSGDLYEQYF
>many|TRBJ2-3|TRBV30|-
TGTGCCTGGAGTATTTTGACAGATACGCAGTATTTT
CAWSILTDTQYF
>many|TRBJ1-1|TRBV13|TRBD1
TGTGCCAGCAGCCTCCGACAGGGGCATGCTGAAGCTTTCTTT
CASSLRQGHAEAFF
>many|TRBJ1-2|TRBV5-4|TRBD1
TGTGCCAGCAGCTCCTTACAGGGGGCAGGCTATGGCTACACCTTC
CASSSLQGAGYGYTF
>many|TRBJ2-3|TRBV29-1|-
TGCAGCGTTGAAGATCGTTCTAGCCGGTATACGCAGTATTTT
CSVEDRSSRYTQYF
>many|TRBJ2-3|TRBV19|TRBD1
TGTGCCAGTAGTATACGAAACAGGGGAGGCACAGATACGCAGTATTTT
CASSIRNRGGTDTQYF
>many|TRBJ2-1|TRBV7-9|TRBD2
TGTGCCAGCAGCCCTCTAGCGGGAGTTCATTCAGGTCGGTTCTTC
CASSPLAGVHSGRFF
>-|TRBJ1-1|TRBV20-1|-
TGCAGTGCTAGAGCTCAAGGTGGAGGGAAAAGGCTTGAGGGGGCTGAAGCTTTCTTT
CSARAQGGGKRLEGAEAFF
>-|TRBJ1-1|TRBV30|-
TGTGCCTGGAGCTGGACGGCGGACACTGAAGCTTTCTTT
CAWSWTADTEAFF
>many|TRBJ2-1|TRBV20-1|TRBD2
TGCAGTGCTAGCGGACTAGCCCCAGATTACAATGAGCAGTTCTTC
CSASGLAPDYNEQFF
>-|TRBJ2-5|TRBV7-8|TRBD2
TGTGCCAGTAGCTTCGGCGGGAGATCAGAGACCCAGTACTTC
CASSFGGRSETQYF
>many|TRBJ2-1|TRBV7-9|TRBD2
TGTGCCAGCAGTTCCGCTAGCGGGAGTTACCCGTTCTTC
CASSSASGSYPFF
>-|TRBJ2-3|TRBV2|-
TGTGCCAGCAGTGCCCCGGTGGCTAGCGTGCCTATCACAGATACGCAGTATTTT
CASSAPVASVPITDTQYF
>few|TRBJ1-1|TRBV6-1|-
TGTGCCAGCATCGACACAATCGGGGGGGTCGACACTGAAGCTTTCTTT
CASIDTIGGVDTEAFF
>many|TRBJ1-1|TRBV7-6|TRBD1
TGTGCCAGCAGCACCGGACAGGTGAACACTGAAGCTTTCTTT
CASSTGQVNTEAFF
>many|TRBJ2-1|TRBV12-3/TRBV12-4|-
TGTGCCAGCAGTTCGGACAGTAGCTCCTACAATGAGCAGTTCTTC
CASSSDSSSYNEQFF
>many|TRBJ2-5|TRBV10-2|-
TGCGCCAGCAGTGACCCCAGCGGGGGGACAGGGACCCAGTACTTC
CASSDPSGGTGTQYF
>few|TRBJ2-3|TRBV6-2/TRBV6-3|TRBD2
TGTGCCATCAGTTACCCGACCTGGCGGGGGGGCACAGATACGCAGTATTTT
CAISYPTWRGGTDTQYF
>many|TRBJ1-5|TRBV7-9|-
TGTGCGGGGATTTTAGGAGATCCGCAGCATTTT
CAGILGDPQHF
>many|TRBJ2-2|TRBV18|-
TGTGCCAGCTCACCTCCCCTTGGCGTTAACACCGGGGAGCTGTTTTTT
CASSPPLGVNTGELFF
>many|TRBJ1-6|TRBV30|-
TGTGCCTGGAGTAAGGAGGGTACTTCACCCCTCCACTTT
CAWSKEGTSPLHF
>many|TRBJ2-4|TRBV4-2|TRBD2
TGTGCCAGCAGTGGGACTAGCGGGGGGGCGGACATTCAGTACTTC
CASSGTSGGADIQYF
>many|TRBJ2-6|TRBV18|-
TGTGCCAGCTCACCTACCTTGGTCTTCTCTGGGGCCAACGTCCTGACTTTC
CASSPTLVFSGANVLTF
>many|TRBJ1-1|TRBV10-3|-
TGTGCCATCAGGGGGGACACGACGGCTTTCTTT
CAIRGDTTAFF
>-|TRBJ2-3|TRBV2|-
TGTGCCAGCAGTGAATCCGAAACAGATACGCAGTATTTT
CASSESETDTQYF
>many|TRBJ2-7|TRBV15|-
TGTGCCACCAGCAGATCGGGTCAGGGCCCCTACGAGCAGTACTTC
CATSRSGQGPYEQYF
>many|TRBJ2-2|TRBV6-4|-
TGTGCCAGCAGTGCCGAAGGGATTGACACCGGGGAGCTGTTTTTT
CASSAEGIDTGELFF
>medium-sized|TRBJ1-2|TRBV7-9|-
TGTGCCAGCAGCGCGGTGGCAGGGGATCACTATGGCTACACCTTC
CASSAVAGDHYGYTF
>-|TRBJ1-3|TRBV7-9|-
TGTGCCAGCAGCTTAGAAGCTGGAAACACCATATATTTT
CASSLEAGNTIYF
>many|TRBJ1-5|TRBV19|-
TGTGCCAGCCGATGGGGGGCCCAGCCCCGGCATTTT
CASRWGAQPRHF
>many|TRBJ1-1|TRBV10-2|-
TGCGCCAGCAGTGAAGGGAACACTGAAGCTTTCTTT
CASSEGNTEAFF
>many|TRBJ1-2|TRBV12-3/TRBV12-4|TRBD1
TGTGCCAGCATCGACAGGGAGAATGGCTACACCTTC
CASIDRENGYTF
>many|TRBJ2-7|TRBV20-1|-
TGCAGTGCTAGAGATTCAACCGGGACGCAGGACCCCTACGAGCAGTACTTC
CSARDSTGTQDPYEQYF
>many|TRBJ2-5|TRBV13|TRBD1
TGTGCCAGCAGCTCGCGACAGGGTACAGAGACCCAGTACTTC
CASSSRQGTETQYF
>many|TRBJ2-1|TRBV2|TRBD2
TGTGCCAACCTAGCGGAGAAGTACAATGAGCAGTTCTTC
CANLAEKYNEQFF
>medium-sized|TRBJ2-7|TRBV6-1|TRBD1
TGTGCCAGCAGTGAAGTTGGGGGACAGGCGAGCGAGCAGTACTTC
CASSEVGGQASEQYF
>-|TRBJ1-2|TRBV6-1|-
TGTGCCAGCGGTGGTCCCCACTATGGCTACACCTTC
CASGGPHYGYTF
>many|TRBJ2-1|TRBV5-4|TRBD1
TGTGCCAGCAGCTCCGCCGGGACAGGGGGGGATGAGCAGTTCTTC
CASSSAGTGGDEQFF
>many|TRBJ2-1|TRBV20-1|TRBD2
TGCAGTGCTAGTTTGCGGGAGTATAATGAGCAGTTCTTC
CSASLREYNEQFF
>many|TRBJ2-5|TRBV5-4|TRBD1
TGTGCCAGCAGCATCAGACAGGGGGCGTCGAAGACCCAGTACTTC
CASSIRQGASKTQYF
>-|TRBJ2-1|TRBV4-1|TRBD2
TGCGCCAGCAGGGGGGGACTAGCGGGAAGCAATGAGCAGTTCTTC
CASRGGLAGSNEQFF
>many|TRBJ2-1|TRBV29-1|TRBD2
TGCAGCGTTCGCGGGGGACTAGCGGGGGGAGAGTACAATGAGCAGTTCTTC
CSVRGGLAGGEYNEQFF